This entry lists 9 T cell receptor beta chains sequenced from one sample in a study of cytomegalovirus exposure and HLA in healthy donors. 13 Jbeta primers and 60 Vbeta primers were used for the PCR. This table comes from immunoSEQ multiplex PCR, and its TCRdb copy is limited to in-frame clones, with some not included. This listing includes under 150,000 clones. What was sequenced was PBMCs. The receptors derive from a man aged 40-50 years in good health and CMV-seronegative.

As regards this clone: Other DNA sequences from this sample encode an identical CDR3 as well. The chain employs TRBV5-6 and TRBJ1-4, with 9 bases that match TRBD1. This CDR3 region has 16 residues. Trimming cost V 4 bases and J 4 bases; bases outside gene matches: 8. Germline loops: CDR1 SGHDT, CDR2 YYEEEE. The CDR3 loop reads CASSSIQGASNEKLFF. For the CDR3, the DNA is TGTGCCAGCAGCAGCATACAGGGGGCAAGTAATGAAAAACTGTTTTTT.

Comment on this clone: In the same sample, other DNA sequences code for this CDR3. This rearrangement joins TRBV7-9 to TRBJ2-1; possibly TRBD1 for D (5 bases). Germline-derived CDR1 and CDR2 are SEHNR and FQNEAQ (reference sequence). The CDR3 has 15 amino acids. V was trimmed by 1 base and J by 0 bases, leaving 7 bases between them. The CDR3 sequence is CASSLDRSSYNEQFF. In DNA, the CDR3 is TGTGCCAGCAGCTTAGACAGGTCCTCCTACAATGAGCAGTTCTTC.

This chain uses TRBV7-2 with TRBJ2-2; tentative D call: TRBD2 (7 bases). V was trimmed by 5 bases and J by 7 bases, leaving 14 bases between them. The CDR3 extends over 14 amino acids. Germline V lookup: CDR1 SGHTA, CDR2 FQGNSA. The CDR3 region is CASSLTGGHGELFF. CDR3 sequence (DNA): TGTGCCAGCAGCCTCACGGGGGGCCACGGGGAGCTGTTTTTT.

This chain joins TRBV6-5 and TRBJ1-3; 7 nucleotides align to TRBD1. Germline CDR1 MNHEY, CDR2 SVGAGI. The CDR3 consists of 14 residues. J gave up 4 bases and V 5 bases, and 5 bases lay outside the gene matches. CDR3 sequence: CASSAGTVGNTIYF. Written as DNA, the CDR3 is TGTGCCAGCAGTGCCGGGACAGTAGGAAACACCATATATTTT.

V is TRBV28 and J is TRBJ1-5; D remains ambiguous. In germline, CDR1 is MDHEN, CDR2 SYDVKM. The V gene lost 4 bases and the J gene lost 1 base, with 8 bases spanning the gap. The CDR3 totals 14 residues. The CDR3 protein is CASSYGLSNQPQHF. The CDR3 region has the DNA TGTGCCAGCAGTTATGGACTGAGCAATCAGCCCCAGCATTTT.

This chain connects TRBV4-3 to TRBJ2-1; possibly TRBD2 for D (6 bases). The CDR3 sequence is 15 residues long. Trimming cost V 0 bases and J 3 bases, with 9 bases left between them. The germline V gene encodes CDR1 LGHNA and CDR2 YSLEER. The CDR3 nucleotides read TGCGCCAGCAGCCAAGAGACCGGGGGCTACAATGAGCAGTTCTTC. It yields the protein CASSQETGGYNEQFF.

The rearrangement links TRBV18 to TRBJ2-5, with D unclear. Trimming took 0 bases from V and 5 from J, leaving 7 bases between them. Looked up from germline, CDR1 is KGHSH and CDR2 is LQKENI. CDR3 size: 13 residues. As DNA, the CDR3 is TGTGCCAGCTCACCACCCACGCGGGAGACCCAGTACTTC. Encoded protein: CASSPPTRETQYF.

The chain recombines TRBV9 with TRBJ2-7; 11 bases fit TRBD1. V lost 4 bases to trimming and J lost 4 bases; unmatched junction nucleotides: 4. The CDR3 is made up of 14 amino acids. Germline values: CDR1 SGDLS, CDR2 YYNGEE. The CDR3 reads CASSSGTGGYEQYF. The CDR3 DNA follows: TGTGCCAGCAGCTCCGGGACAGGGGGGTACGAGCAGTACTTC.

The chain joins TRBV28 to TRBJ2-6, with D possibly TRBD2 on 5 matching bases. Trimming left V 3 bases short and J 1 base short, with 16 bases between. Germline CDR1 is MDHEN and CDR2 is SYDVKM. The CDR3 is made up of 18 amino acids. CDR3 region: CASSLPVPGSSGANVLTF. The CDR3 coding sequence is TGTGCCAGCAGTTTGCCAGTACCGGGGTCTTCTGGGGCCAACGTCCTGACTTTC.